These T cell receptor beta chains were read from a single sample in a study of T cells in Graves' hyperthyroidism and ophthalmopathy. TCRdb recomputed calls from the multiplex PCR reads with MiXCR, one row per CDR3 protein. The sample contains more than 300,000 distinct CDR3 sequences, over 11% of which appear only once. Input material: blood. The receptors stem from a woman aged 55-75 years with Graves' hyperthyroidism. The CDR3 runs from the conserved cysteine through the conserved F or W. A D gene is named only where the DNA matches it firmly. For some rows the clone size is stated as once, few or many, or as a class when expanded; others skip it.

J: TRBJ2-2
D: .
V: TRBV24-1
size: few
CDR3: CATGAESTGELFF
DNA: TGTGCCACCGGGGCGGAAAGCACCGGGGAGCTGTTTTTT

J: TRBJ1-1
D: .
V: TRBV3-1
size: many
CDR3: CASSGHPNTEAFF
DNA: TGTGCCAGCAGCGGACACCCGAACACTGAAGCTTTCTTT

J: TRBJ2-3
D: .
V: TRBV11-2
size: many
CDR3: CASSLGVSGFTDTQYF
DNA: TGTGCCAGCAGCTTAGGGGTTAGCGGCTTCACAGATACGCAGTATTTT

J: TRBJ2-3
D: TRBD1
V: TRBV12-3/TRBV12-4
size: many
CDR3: CASRGDRRVGSQYF
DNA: TGTGCCAGCAGGGGGGACAGGAGGGTCGGATCGCAGTATTTT

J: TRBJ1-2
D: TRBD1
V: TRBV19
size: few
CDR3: CASSIPPGQSNYGYTF
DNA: TGTGCCAGTAGTATTCCTCCGGGACAGTCTAACTATGGCTACACCTTC

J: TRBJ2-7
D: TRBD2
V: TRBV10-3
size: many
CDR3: CAISEGLADLGYEQYF
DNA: TGTGCCATCAGTGAGGGACTAGCGGATCTAGGGTACGAGCAGTACTTC

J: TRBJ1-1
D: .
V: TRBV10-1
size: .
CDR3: CASQGGNTEAFF
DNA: TGCGCCAGCCAGGGAGGGAACACTGAAGCTTTCTTT

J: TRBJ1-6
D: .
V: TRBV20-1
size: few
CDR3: CSARQRSSYNSPLHF
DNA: TGCAGTGCTAGACAGAGAAGCTCCTATAATTCACCCCTCCACTTT

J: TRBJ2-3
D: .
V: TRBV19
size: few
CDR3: CASSINPGTDTQYF
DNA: TGTGCCAGTAGTATAAACCCCGGAACAGATACGCAGTATTTT

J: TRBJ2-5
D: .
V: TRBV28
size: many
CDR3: CASREGIWVTQYF
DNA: TGTGCCAGCCGAGAGGGGATTTGGGTGACCCAGTACTTC

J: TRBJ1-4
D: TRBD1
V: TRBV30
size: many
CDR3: CAWSAGQDTTNEKLFF
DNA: TGTGCCTGGAGTGCCGGACAGGACACAACTAATGAAAAACTGTTTTTT

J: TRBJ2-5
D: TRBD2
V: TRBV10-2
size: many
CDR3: CASRNPAGVGETQYF
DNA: TGCGCCAGCAGGAACCCAGCGGGAGTCGGGGAGACCCAGTACTTC

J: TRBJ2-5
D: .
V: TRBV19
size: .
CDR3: CASSTLLGETQYF
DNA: TGTGCCAGTAGTACCCTGTTAGGAGAGACCCAGTACTTC

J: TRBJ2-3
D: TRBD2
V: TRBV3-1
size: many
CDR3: CASSQEGLLDSTDTQYF
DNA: TGTGCCAGCAGCCAAGAGGGACTATTGGACTCCACAGATACGCAGTATTTT

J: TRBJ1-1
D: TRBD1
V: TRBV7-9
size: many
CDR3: CASSERDRGLNTEAFF
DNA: TGTGCCAGCAGTGAAAGGGACAGGGGCTTGAACACTGAAGCTTTCTTT

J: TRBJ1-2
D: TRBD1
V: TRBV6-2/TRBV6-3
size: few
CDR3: CASSYSVTGGYGYTF
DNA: TGTGCCAGCAGTTACTCGGTGACAGGGGGCTATGGCTACACCTTC

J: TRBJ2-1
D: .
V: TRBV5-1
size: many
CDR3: CASSADSVSPEQFF
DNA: TGCGCCAGCAGCGCAGACAGCGTAAGCCCCGAGCAGTTCTTC

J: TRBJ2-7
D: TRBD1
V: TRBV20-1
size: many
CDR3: CSARTGRRYEQYF
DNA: TGCAGTGCGAGGACAGGGAGAAGGTACGAGCAGTACTTC

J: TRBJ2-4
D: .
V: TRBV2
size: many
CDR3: CALKTRGANIQYF
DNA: TGTGCCCTAAAGACGCGGGGCGCGAACATTCAGTACTTC

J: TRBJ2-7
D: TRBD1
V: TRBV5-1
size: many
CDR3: CASSSGQGFDEQYF
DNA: TGCGCCAGCAGTTCGGGACAGGGGTTCGACGAGCAGTACTTC

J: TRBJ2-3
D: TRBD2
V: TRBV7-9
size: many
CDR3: CASSHDIAGGTDTQYF
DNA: TGTGCCAGCAGCCATGATATAGCGGGAGGCACAGATACGCAGTATTTT

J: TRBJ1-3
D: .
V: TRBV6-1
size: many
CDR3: CASSEDSGNTIYF
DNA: TGTGCCAGCAGTGAAGATTCTGGAAACACCATATATTTT

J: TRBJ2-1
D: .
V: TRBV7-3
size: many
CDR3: CASSTGGYNEQFF
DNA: TGTGCCAGCAGCACTGGGGGGTACAATGAGCAGTTCTTC

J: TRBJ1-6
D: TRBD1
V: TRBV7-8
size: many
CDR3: CASSLVQGRNSPLHF
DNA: TGTGCCAGCAGCTTAGTACAGGGGAGGAATTCACCCCTCCACTTT

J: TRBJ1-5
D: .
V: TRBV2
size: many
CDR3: CASRHGGGDFSQPQHF
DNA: TGTGCCAGCAGGCACGGAGGGGGGGACTTTAGTCAGCCCCAGCATTTT

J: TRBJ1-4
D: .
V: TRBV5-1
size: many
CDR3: CASSTSPGTSGEKLFF
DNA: TGCGCCAGCAGCACCTCCCCCGGGACAAGCGGTGAAAAACTGTTTTTT

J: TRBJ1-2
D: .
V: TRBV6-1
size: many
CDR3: CASNLGSSGYTF
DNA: TGTGCCAGCAACCTAGGCTCGTCCGGCTACACCTTC

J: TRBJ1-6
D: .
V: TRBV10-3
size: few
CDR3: CAISESRASAANSPLHF
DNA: TGTGCCATCAGTGAGTCCCGGGCCTCGGCTGCGAATTCACCCCTCCACTTT

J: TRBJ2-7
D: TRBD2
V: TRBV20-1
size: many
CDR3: CSASKFSGSQGGEQYF
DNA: TGCAGTGCTAGTAAATTTAGCGGGAGTCAAGGGGGCGAGCAGTACTTC

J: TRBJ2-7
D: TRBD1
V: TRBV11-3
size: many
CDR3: CASSPRQGFSYEQYF
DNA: TGTGCCAGCAGCCCCCGACAGGGGTTCAGCTACGAGCAGTACTTC